These 24 T cell receptor beta chains originate from one sample sequenced in a study of PD-L1 blockade in urothelial cancer. Profiling relied on immunoSEQ multiplex PCR, and the TCRdb table lists in-frame clones only, not all of them. The sample shows over 40,000 clones, almost 85% of them seen only once. Source: PBMCs, taken around atezolizumab (anti-PD-L1) treatment. These receptors originate from a man between 65 and 85 years old with urothelial cancer.

The V and J genes are TRBV5-4 and TRBJ2-7; D is unresolved. CDR3 length equals 13 residues. The germline CDR1 and CDR2 sequences are SGHNT and YYREEE (reference sequence). V lost 4 bases to trimming and J lost 3 bases, with 11 bases between them. The CDR3 DNA reads TGTGCCAGCAGCAACAGAAAGAACTACGAGCAGTACTTC. This encodes CASSNRKNYEQYF.

The chain links TRBV4-1 to TRBJ2-3; possible D gene TRBD2, 5 bases. This CDR3 spans 14 amino acids. V lost 5 bases to trimming and J lost 0 bases, with 9 bases between them. Germline V gene sequence: CDR1 MGHRA, CDR2 YSYEKL. CDR3 sequence reads: CASSLRTSTDTQYF. For the CDR3, the DNA is TGCGCCAGCAGCTTACGGACTAGCACAGATACGCAGTATTTT.

The V and J genes are TRBV27 and TRBJ1-1; D is undetermined. V shed 5 bases and J shed 0 bases, with 7 bases lying between them. Germline CDR1 and CDR2: MNHEY and SMNVEV (reference sequence). This CDR3 has 13 amino acids. The CDR3, as DNA: TGTGCCAGCAGTCTTAGAATGAACACTGAAGCTTTCTTT. Protein: CASSLRMNTEAFF.

The chain carries TRBV7-2 and TRBJ1-4, with D possibly matching TRBD1 (6 bases). The ends were cut back, 3 bases at V and 4 bases at J, with 12 bases in the middle. This CDR3 spans 15 amino acids. Per germline, CDR1 SGHTA and CDR2 FQGNSA. As DNA, the CDR3 is TGTGCCAGCAGCTTGCAGGGGAACGGTAATGAAAAACTGTTTTTT. It yields the protein CASSLQGNGNEKLFF. Full variable domain (missing parts from reference TRBV7-2 and TRBJ1-4): GAGVSQSPSNKVTEKGKDVELRCDPISGHTALYWYRQSLGQGLEFLIYFQGNSAPDKSGLPSDRFSAERTGGSVSTLTIQRTQQEDSAVYLCASSLQGNGNEKLFFGSGTQLSVL.

The chain employs TRBV9 and TRBJ2-2; D perhaps matches TRBD2 (6 bases). Between the trimmed V and J ends, which lost 0 bases and 4 bases, there was a span of 10 bases. Germline lookup yields CDR1 SGDLS and CDR2 YYNGEE. This CDR3 spans 15 amino acids. The CDR3 region has the DNA TGTGCCAGCAGCGTAGTAACTAGCCCCACCGGGGAGCTGTTTTTT. It is translated as CASSVVTSPTGELFF. Full variable domain (remainder filled in from reference TRBV9 and TRBJ2-2): DSGVTQTPKHLITATGQRVTLRCSPRSGDLSVYWYQQSLDQGLQFLIQYYNGEERAKGNILERFSAQQFPDLHSELNLSSLELGDSALYFCASSVVTSPTGELFFGEGSRLTVL.

The chain links TRBV29-1 to TRBJ2-3; 7 bases line up with TRBD1. There are 12 residues in the CDR3. CDR1 and CDR2 from the germline V gene are SQVTM and ANQGSEA. With 2 bases clipped from V and 6 bases from J, the junction kept 2 bases outside the gene matches. The CDR3 DNA reads as TGCAGCGTTGAAACAGGGGTTGATACGCAGTATTTT. This sequence encodes CSVETGVDTQYF.

The chain has TRBV27 and TRBJ2-3; TRBD2 might be the D (6 bases). Germline-derived CDR1 and CDR2 are MNHEY and SMNVEV (reference sequence). This CDR3 has 16 amino acids. V lost 2 bases to trimming and J lost 3 bases, with 15 bases between them. The chain's CDR3 is CASSLSGGIKTDTQYF. Written as DNA, the CDR3 is TGTGCCAGCAGTTTAAGTGGGGGGATCAAGACAGATACGCAGTATTTT.

The rearrangement links TRBV6-1 to TRBJ2-7; TRBD2 agrees at 9 bases. CDR3 length: 15 amino acids. In germline, CDR1 is MNHNS, CDR2 SASEGT. J was trimmed by 5 bases and V by 1 base; bases with no gene match: 6. CDR3 sequence (DNA): TGTGCCAGCAGTGAAGGGGGTAGCGGGGGTAACGAGCAGTACTTC. Translation gives CASSEGGSGGNEQYF.

This chain's CDR3 is CASSVGPSTDTQYF. The CDR3 coding sequence is TGTGCCAGCAGCGTAGGGCCAAGCACAGATACGCAGTATTTT. The chain uses TRBV9 and TRBJ2-3, with D unresolved. CDR1 and CDR2 from the germline V gene are SGDLS and YYNGEE. The ends were cut back, 0 bases at V and 0 bases at J, with 5 bases in the middle. The CDR3 runs to 14 residues.

The chain couples TRBV5-1 to TRBJ1-1; D is ambiguous. The CDR3 is 15 amino acids. V dropped 0 bases and J dropped 0 bases, with 9 bases sitting between them. The germline V gene has CDR1 SGHRS and CDR2 YFSETQ. CDR3: CASSLGRGMNTEAFF. The CDR3 region has the DNA TGCGCCAGCAGCTTGGGAAGAGGGATGAACACTGAAGCTTTCTTT. The variable domain in full, completed from reference TRBV5-1 and TRBJ1-1, reads KAGVTQTPRYLIKTRGQQVTLSCSPISGHRSVSWYQQTPGQGLQFLFEYFSETQRNKGNFPGRFSGRQFSNSRSEMNVSTLELGDSALYLCASSLGRGMNTEAFFGQGTRLTVV.

This chain connects TRBV2 to TRBJ2-2; tentative D call: TRBD2 (6 bases). Germline V gene sequence: CDR1 SNHLY, CDR2 FYNNEI. The CDR3 is 16 residues long. Trimming took off 7 bases at V and 2 bases at J, with 17 bases between the two ends. The CDR3 is CASTPRASANTGELFF. The CDR3 bases are TGTGCCAGCACTCCTAGAGCTAGCGCTAACACCGGGGAGCTGTTTTTT.

V is TRBV9 and J is TRBJ1-1; D might be TRBD1 (5 bases). The ends were cut back, 0 bases at V and 4 bases at J, with 7 bases in the middle. The CDR3 runs 13 residues. Looked up from germline, CDR1 is SGDLS and CDR2 is YYNGEE. The CDR3: CASSVGTGTEAFF. The CDR3 DNA reads TGTGCCAGCAGCGTAGGAACAGGCACTGAAGCTTTCTTT.

The rearrangement joins TRBV13 to TRBJ2-1; TRBD1 agrees at 10 bases. Germline CDR1 and CDR2: PRHDT and FYEKMQ (reference sequence). The CDR3 sequence is 17 residues long. The V gene end was trimmed by 2 bases and the J gene end by 9 bases; junction bases not matched to a gene: 13. CDR3 nucleotides: TGTGCCAGCAGCTTAAGATTATTGGGACAGGGGAATCTTGAGCAGTTCTTC. Its translation is CASSLRLLGQGNLEQFF. The whole variable domain, filled in from reference TRBV13 and TRBJ2-1, reads AAGVIQSPRHLIKEKRETATLKCYPIPRHDTVYWYQQGPGQDPQFLISFYEKMQSDKGSIPDRFSAQQFSDYHSELNMSSLELGDSALYFCASSLRLLGQGNLEQFFGPGTRLTVL.

This chain links TRBV27 with TRBJ2-5; 12 bases are shared with TRBD1. V gave up 5 bases and J gave up 5 bases; unmatched junction bases: 9. Germline CDR1 reads MNHEY; CDR2 reads SMNVEV (reference sequence). This CDR3 region has 16 residues. The CDR3 here is CASSPPGTGGRETQYF. The CDR3 DNA follows: TGTGCCAGCAGTCCCCCGGGGACAGGGGGCCGGGAGACCCAGTACTTC.

J is TRBJ2-3 and V is TRBV5-4, with 8 bases matching TRBD2. Trimming took 0 bases from V and 4 from J; bases not matched to a gene: 7. Germline V gene lookup returns CDR1 SGHNT and CDR2 YYREEE (reference sequence). The length of the CDR3 is 16 residues. The DNA of the CDR3 is TGTGCCAGCAGCTTGGCGGCCGGGAGGGGCGCAGATACGCAGTATTTT. Translation gives CASSLAAGRGADTQYF.

This clone was recorded a few times. This chain joins TRBV28 and TRBJ1-2; TRBD1 agrees at 10 bases. Germline CDR1 and CDR2: MDHEN and SYDVKM. CDR3 length: 18 amino acids. V trimming: 2 bases; J trimming: 4 bases; junction bases outside the gene matches: 13. CDR3 coding DNA: TGTGCCAGCAGTTTAGGTGGCGGACCGGGACAGGGGAGCTATGGCTACACCTTC. It translates to CASSLGGGPGQGSYGYTF.

The chain combines TRBV30 with TRBJ2-2; 7 positions match TRBD2. V trimming: 3 bases; J trimming: 4 bases; junction bases outside the gene matches: 5. The germline gives CDR1 GTSNPN, CDR2 SVGIG (reference sequence). The CDR3 spans 14 residues. The CDR3 sequence: CAWSLSGGTGELFF. In nucleotides, the CDR3 is TGTGCCTGGAGCCTATCGGGGGGCACCGGGGAGCTGTTTTTT.

The chain employs TRBV5-1 and TRBJ2-3, with TRBD1 matching 12 bases. This CDR3 spans 20 amino acids. Unmatched junction bases numbered 15, after V lost 4 bases and J lost 0 bases. Per germline, CDR1 SGHRS and CDR2 YFSETQ. The CDR3 here is CASSLLGTGGSPTSTDTQYF. In DNA form, the CDR3 reads TGCGCCAGCAGCCTACTTGGGACAGGGGGCAGTCCTACGAGCACAGATACGCAGTATTTT.

The chain uses TRBV10-3 and TRBJ1-1, with 9 bases that match TRBD1. The germline V gene has CDR1 ENHRY and CDR2 SYGVKD. V was pared by 6 bases and J by 0 bases, with 2 bases of the junction left unmatched. The CDR3 runs to 14 residues. This CDR3 is CAIRGQGMNTEAFF. In nucleotides, the CDR3 is TGTGCCATCAGGGGACAGGGAATGAACACTGAAGCTTTCTTT.

The rearrangement joins TRBV5-1 to TRBJ2-7, with a possible D match to TRBD1 (5 bases). The CDR3 runs 12 residues. V was shortened by 3 bases and J by 6 bases, with 10 bases between the two germline ends. Per germline, CDR1 SGHRS and CDR2 YFSETQ. CDR3: CASSSQGSEQYF. CDR3 DNA: TGCGCCAGCAGCTCCCAGGGTAGCGAGCAGTACTTC.

V gene TRBV18 combines with J gene TRBJ1-5; D possibly corresponds to TRBD1 (5 bases). CDR1 KGHSH and CDR2 LQKENI come from the germline V gene. The CDR3 has 13 amino acids. Deletions cut 5 bases from V and 2 bases from J, with 7 bases between. The CDR3 here is CASSEQGNQPQHF. In DNA form, the CDR3 reads TGTGCCAGCTCAGAACAGGGCAATCAGCCCCAGCATTTT.

The V gene is TRBV7-3, the J gene TRBJ2-1; D perhaps matches TRBD2 (5 bases). Germline assignment: CDR1 SGHTA and CDR2 FQGTGA. The CDR3 consists of 16 residues. Trimming cost V 4 bases and J 0 bases, with 13 bases left between them. This chain's CDR3 is CASSSQRTDSYNEQFF. The DNA for the CDR3 is TGTGCCAGCAGCTCCCAGAGGACTGACTCCTACAATGAGCAGTTCTTC.

The CDR3 loop is CASSWGPGDNQPQHF. As DNA, the CDR3 is TGCGCCAGCAGCTGGGGGCCAGGGGACAATCAGCCCCAGCATTTT. The V and J genes are TRBV5-1 and TRBJ1-5; tentatively, D is TRBD1 (6 bases). Germline values: CDR1 SGHRS, CDR2 YFSETQ. The germline V and J ends were trimmed by 3 bases and 3 bases, with 13 bases remaining between them. CDR3 length: 15 amino acids.

This clone was seen only a few times. The V call is TRBV9, the J call TRBJ2-3; 8 bases align to TRBD2. The germline V gene encodes CDR1 SGDLS and CDR2 YYNGEE. The CDR3 is made up of 16 amino acids. With 0 bases clipped from V and 0 bases from J, the junction kept 3 bases outside the gene matches. Here the CDR3 DNA reads TGTGCCAGCAGCGTAGCTAGCGGGTCAAGCACAGATACGCAGTATTTT. Its translation: CASSVASGSSTDTQYF.